These 9 T cell receptor beta chains share one sample of origin, sequenced in a study of blood T cell repertoires in COVID-19. Assay used: immunoSEQ multiplex PCR; TCRdb lists only in-frame clones, some missing. The repertoire has 200,000 to 250,000 clones, about three quarters of them found once; the top ten carry under 8.5%. Sequenced sample: peripheral blood. These receptors were collected from a woman aged 70-85 years with acute or convalescent COVID-19.

The chain recombines TRBV5-5 with TRBJ1-4; the match to TRBD1 covers 9 bases. The V segment lost 4 bases and the J segment 6 bases; nucleotides outside the gene matches: 10. This CDR3 comprises 16 residues. Germline values: CDR1 SGHKS, CDR2 YYEKEE (reference sequence). DNA of the CDR3: TGTGCCAGCAGCCCTGGGGCGGGACAGGGATATGAAAAACTGTTTTTT. Its translation: CASSPGAGQGYEKLFF.

The chain joins TRBV3-1 (or the pseudogene TRBV3-2) to TRBJ2-5; 10 positions agree with TRBD2. The V gene end was trimmed by 4 bases and the J gene end by 0 bases; junction bases not matched to a gene: 20. The CDR3 is 21 residues long. Germline V gene data show CDR1 as LGHDT and CDR2 as YNNKEL (reference sequence). CDR3: CASSLDSGGLLKFGYQETQYF. CDR3 nucleotide sequence: TGTGCCAGCAGCCTAGATAGCGGGGGGTTATTAAAATTTGGGTACCAAGAGACCCAGTACTTC.

The J gene is TRBJ2-2, the V gene TRBV5-1, with 8 bases fitting TRBD2. The CDR3 spans 14 residues. In germline, CDR1 is SGHRS, CDR2 YFSETQ. After removal of 4 bases from V and 7 bases from J, the junction contained 6 bases not matched to a gene. The CDR3 spells CASSQTAGGGELFF. The CDR3 region has the DNA TGCGCCAGCAGCCAGACGGCGGGGGGCGGGGAGCTGTTTTTT.

CDR3 loop: CASSLSRGNSYNEQFF. In nucleotides, the CDR3 is TGCGCCAGCAGCTTGAGTAGAGGGAATTCTTACAATGAGCAGTTCTTC. V and J are TRBV5-1 and TRBJ2-1, with D perhaps matching TRBD2 (5 bases). The V and J ends lost 1 base and 4 bases respectively, with 15 bases between them. CDR3 length: 16 amino acids. Germline V CDR1 and CDR2: SGHRS, YFSETQ.

The chain carries TRBV5-1 and TRBJ2-3, with D possibly matching TRBD2 (6 bases). The CDR3 has 17 amino acids. Germline V CDR1 and CDR2: SGHRS, YFSETQ. Trimming took 3 bases from V and 5 from J, leaving 22 bases between them. In DNA form, the CDR3 reads TGCGCCAGCAGCTCTTATGTCGGGAGTCCTAAACAAGATACGCAGTATTTT. It translates to CASSSYVGSPKQDTQYF.

This rearrangement joins TRBV7-2 to TRBJ2-1; 9 nucleotides align to TRBD1. Germline CDR1 reads SGHTA; CDR2 reads FQGNSA. Losses at the gene ends were 7 bases for V and 1 base for J; bases not matched to a gene: 5. The CDR3 has 15 amino acids. The CDR3 bases are TGTGCCAGCATCATGGACAGGGGTTCCTACAATGAGCAGTTCTTC. Translated, it gives CASIMDRGSYNEQFF.

The chain carries TRBV7-9 and TRBJ2-5; 9 positions agree with TRBD1. The V gene end was trimmed by 8 bases and the J gene end by 0 bases; junction bases not matched to a gene: 7. Germline CDR1 and CDR2: SEHNR and FQNEAQ (reference sequence). This CDR3 contains 15 residues. The CDR3: CASGGGTGYQETQYF. The CDR3 DNA sequence: TGTGCCAGCGGGGGCGGGACAGGGTACCAAGAGACCCAGTACTTC.

V gene TRBV5-5 combines with J gene TRBJ1-3, with 7 bases that match TRBD1. The J segment lost 4 bases and the V segment lost 4 bases, leaving 8 bases of the junction unmatched. CDR1 is SGHKS and CDR2 is YYEKEE in the germline V gene (reference sequence). CDR3 length: 15 residues. CDR3 DNA sequence: TGTGCCAGCAGCATAAACCCGGGACAGGGAAACACCATATATTTT. Translated: CASSINPGQGNTIYF.

This clone was seen more than once but under ten times. This sequence joins TRBV24-1 and TRBJ2-3; 14 positions match TRBD2. After removal of 4 bases from V and 3 bases from J, the junction contained 5 bases not matched to a gene. The CDR3 is 17 residues long. Germline CDR1 and CDR2: KGHDR and SFDVKD. CDR3 coding DNA: TGTGCCACCAGTGAGCGCTGGACTAGCGGGGGGACAGATACGCAGTATTTT. It codes for CATSERWTSGGTDTQYF.